The 26 T cell receptor beta chains in this list originate from one sample, sequenced in a study of cytomegalovirus exposure and HLA in healthy donors. The PCR ran on 60 Vbeta and 13 Jbeta primers. Profiling relied on immunoSEQ multiplex PCR, and the TCRdb table lists in-frame clones only, not all of them. The sample shows roughly 150,000 clones, approximately 80% of them seen only once. What was sequenced was PBMCs. These receptors all come from a woman between 40 and 50 years old in good health and CMV-seronegative.

The chain couples TRBV28 to TRBJ2-6; D call uncertain. CDR3 length equals 13 residues. Trimming shortened V by 8 bases and J by 5 bases, and 10 bases separated the two germline ends. From germline, CDR1 is MDHEN and CDR2 SYDVKM. The CDR3 DNA is TGTGCCAGCGGTCAGTTCTGGGCCAACGTCCTGACTTTC. It yields the protein CASGQFWANVLTF.

The V and J genes are TRBV9 and TRBJ2-7, with 10 nucleotides matching TRBD2. V trimming: 0 bases; J trimming: 6 bases; junction bases outside the gene matches: 6. Germline V CDR1 and CDR2: SGDLS, YYNGEE. CDR3 size: 15 residues. DNA for the CDR3: TGTGCCAGCAGCGTAGGAAGCGGGGGGGGACGCGAGCAGTACTTC. Amino acids: CASSVGSGGGREQYF.

This chain uses TRBV6-4 with TRBJ1-1; TRBD1 agrees at 7 bases. The length of the CDR3 is 15 residues. Germline trimming cut 0 bases from V and 7 bases from J; bases unmatched to any gene: 8. In germline, CDR1 is MRHNA, CDR2 SNTAGT. The CDR3 region has the DNA TGTGCCAGCAGTGACTCGGAGCAGGGGGTAGGTGAAGCTTTCTTT. Its translation is CASSDSEQGVGEAFF.

The chain is built from TRBV28 and TRBJ2-7, with a possible D match to TRBD1 (5 bases). V lost 5 bases to trimming and J lost 2 bases, with 16 bases between them. Germline values: CDR1 MDHEN, CDR2 SYDVKM. The CDR3 runs to 15 residues. The CDR3 nucleotides are TGTGCCAGCAGTCCAGACCTGACAGTCACCTACGAGCAGTACTTC. Translating gives CASSPDLTVTYEQYF. Filled out from reference TRBV28 and TRBJ2-7, the complete variable domain reads DVKVTQSSRYLVKRTGEKVFLECVQDMDHENMFWYRQDPGLGLRLIYFSYDVKMKEKGDIPEGYSVSREKKERFSLILESASTNQTSMYLCASSPDLTVTYEQYFGPGTRLTVT.

This chain joins TRBV28 and TRBJ2-3, with 11 bases lining up with TRBD2. Germline V gene data show CDR1 as MDHEN and CDR2 as SYDVKM. The V segment lost 2 bases and the J segment 4 bases; nucleotides outside the gene matches: 5. The length of the CDR3 is 16 residues. CDR3 sequence: CASSLILAGESDTQYF. In nucleotides, the CDR3 is TGTGCCAGCAGTTTAATACTAGCGGGGGAATCAGATACGCAGTATTTT.

This clone is a singleton in its sample. One junction end disagrees with the germline gene, perhaps due to a read error. This rearrangement joins TRBV7-2 to TRBJ2-7; TRBD1 aligns across 12 bases. This CDR3 comprises 15 residues. Germline values: CDR1 SGHTA, CDR2 FQGNSA. The CDR3 nucleotides read TGTGCCAGCAGCTTAGGGCCCGGGACAGGGGGCGAGCAGTGCTTC. Residues: CASSLGPGTGGEQCF.

V usage is TRBV6-5 and J usage is TRBJ1-5; D remains unclear. Trimming left V 2 bases short and J 7 bases short, with 12 bases between. This CDR3 is 14 amino acids long. CDR1 and CDR2 (germline): MNHEY, SVGAGI. DNA of the CDR3: TGTGCCAGCAGTTACCGAGAGGGAGGGCAGCCCCAGCATTTT. This translates into CASSYREGGQPQHF.

The chain carries TRBV27 and TRBJ2-3; D possibly corresponds to TRBD2 (6 bases). V gave up 9 bases and J gave up 4 bases, with 17 bases separating them. The CDR3 extends over 14 amino acids. Germline V CDR1 and CDR2: MNHEY, SMNVEV (reference sequence). CDR3 sequence (DNA): TGTGCCAGTAATCTACGCGGGGCAGCAGATACGCAGTATTTT. Amino acid sequence: CASNLRGAADTQYF.

The chain employs TRBV19 and TRBJ2-3; no clear D. This CDR3 has 15 amino acids. V lost 4 bases and J 1 base, leaving 12 bases between the germline ends. CDR1 and CDR2 (germline): LNHDA, SQIVND (reference sequence). This CDR3 reads CASSTLTTGTDTQYF. CDR3 coding DNA: TGTGCCAGTAGTACCCTGACAACGGGCACAGATACGCAGTATTTT.

The J gene is TRBJ2-3, the V gene TRBV6-1; D is uncertain. This CDR3 is built from 15 residues. CDR1 MNHNS and CDR2 SASEGT come from the germline V gene. Trimming stripped 3 bases from V and 4 bases from J, with 14 bases between. The CDR3 DNA reads TGTGCCAGCAGTGATTTAGCAAGGCAGCCAGATACGCAGTATTTT. Amino acids: CASSDLARQPDTQYF.

The J gene is TRBJ2-1, the V gene TRBV6-4, with TRBD2 identical over 11 bases. The trim removed 6 bases at V and 4 bases at J, leaving 5 bases unmatched. CDR3 length equals 15 residues. Germline V lookup: CDR1 MRHNA, CDR2 SNTAGT. The CDR3: CASSQTSGTYNEQFF. CDR3 DNA sequence: TGTGCCAGCAGCCAGACTAGCGGGACATACAATGAGCAGTTCTTC.

The rearrangement links TRBV7-2 to TRBJ2-1; 11 nucleotides line up with TRBD2. The V and J ends lost 6 bases and 6 bases, in that order; junction bases with no gene match: 7. Looked up from germline, CDR1 is SGHTA and CDR2 is FQGNSA. The CDR3 length is 15 residues. In DNA form, the CDR3 reads TGTGCCAGCAGTCGTCTAGCGGGGGGATTCAATGAGCAGTTCTTC. It encodes CASSRLAGGFNEQFF. Filled out from reference TRBV7-2 and TRBJ2-1, the complete variable domain reads GAGVSQSPSNKVTEKGKDVELRCDPISGHTALYWYRQSLGQGLEFLIYFQGNSAPDKSGLPSDRFSAERTGGSVSTLTIQRTQQEDSAVYLCASSRLAGGFNEQFFGPGTRLTVL.

V gene TRBV7-8 combines with J gene TRBJ1-5; the D is unclear. The V end lost 5 bases, the J end lost 3 bases, and 14 bases lay between the germline ends. The CDR3 covers 15 residues. Per germline, CDR1 SGHVS and CDR2 FQNEAQ. DNA of the CDR3: TGTGCCAGCAGCGAAGCCAGGTTCCCCAATCAGCCCCAGCATTTT. It encodes CASSEARFPNQPQHF.

The J gene is TRBJ1-6, the V gene TRBV6-5, with TRBD1 as a possible D gene (5 bases). The CDR3 has 14 residues. Germline assignment: CDR1 MNHEY and CDR2 SVGAGI. Trimming took off 10 bases at V and 3 bases at J, with 13 bases between the two ends. The CDR3 sequence is CATTQDLYNSPLHF. DNA for the CDR3: TGTGCCACCACACAGGACCTCTATAATTCACCCCTCCACTTT.

This clone came up once. The chain carries TRBV19 and TRBJ2-3; 12 bases fit TRBD2. CDR1 LNHDA and CDR2 SQIVND come from the germline V gene (reference sequence). This CDR3 is 17 amino acids long. With 7 bases clipped from V and 6 bases from J, the junction kept 14 bases outside the gene matches. The CDR3 region has the DNA TGTGCCAGTAACATGGGTCTAGCGGGAGGGCTCCCGGATACGCAGTATTTT. Translating it yields CASNMGLAGGLPDTQYF.

The chain couples TRBV7-8 to TRBJ2-2; 14 positions agree with TRBD2. Per germline, CDR1 SGHVS and CDR2 FQNEAQ. The CDR3 totals 20 residues. V was clipped by 3 bases and J by 4 bases; unmatched bases: 13. The CDR3 is CASSLAATSGRALSTGELFF. CDR3 DNA: TGTGCCAGCAGCTTGGCCGCGACTAGCGGGAGGGCCTTGAGCACCGGGGAGCTGTTTTTT.

The genes are TRBV7-8 and TRBJ2-1, with 7 nucleotides matching TRBD1. Germline values: CDR1 SGHVS, CDR2 FQNEAQ. V lost 2 bases to trimming and J lost 4 bases; unmatched junction nucleotides: 5. The length of the CDR3 is 15 residues. The CDR3 spells CASSLNRGRYNEQFF. In DNA, the CDR3 is TGTGCCAGCAGCTTAAACAGGGGCAGGTACAATGAGCAGTTCTTC.

J is TRBJ2-7 and V is TRBV5-4, with D maybe TRBD1 (5 bases). The length of the CDR3 is 13 residues. Per the germline V gene, CDR1 is SGHNT and CDR2 is YYREEE (reference sequence). V was pared by 4 bases and J by 6 bases, with 14 bases between. The CDR3 DNA follows: TGTGCCAGCAGCGCCCAATTGCAGGGCGAGCAGTACTTC. It encodes CASSAQLQGEQYF. The variable domain in full, with the rest retrieved from reference TRBV5-4 and TRBJ2-7, is ETGVTQSPTHLIKTRGQQVTLRCSSQSGHNTVSWYQQALGQGPQFIFQYYREEENGRGNFPPRFSGLQFPNYSSELNVNALELDDSALYLCASSAQLQGEQYFGPGTRLTVT.

V and J are TRBV10-2 and TRBJ1-1, with D perhaps TRBD1 (5 bases). Germline CDR1 and CDR2: WSHSY and SAAADI. The V end lost 0 bases, the J end lost 5 bases, and 10 bases lay between the germline ends. The CDR3 has 14 residues. The CDR3 loop reads CASSESGGGTEAFF. DNA for the CDR3: TGCGCCAGCAGTGAGTCGGGGGGAGGAACTGAAGCTTTCTTT.

The chain couples TRBV7-6 to TRBJ2-7, with D perhaps TRBD2 (6 bases). Per the germline V gene, CDR1 is SGHVS and CDR2 is FNYEAQ. The CDR3 has 15 amino acids. V was cut by 5 bases and J by 0 bases, with 14 bases left in between. The CDR3, as DNA: TGTGCCAGCAGCCGTTTGCGGGACGCCTCCTACGAGCAGTACTTC. It yields the protein CASSRLRDASYEQYF.

The chain links TRBV7-3 to TRBJ2-3; 9 bases match TRBD1. Germline CDR1 and CDR2: SGHTA and FQGTGA. The junction had 12 bases not matched to a gene; V was cut back by 5 bases and J by 9 bases. The CDR3 is 15 residues long. This CDR3 reads CASSAPGQGSETQYF. CDR3 bases: TGTGCCAGCAGCGCCCCGGGACAGGGCTCCGAGACGCAGTATTTT.

V usage is TRBV27 and J usage is TRBJ2-5, with TRBD1 matching 11 bases. J gave up 2 bases and V 5 bases, and 7 bases lay outside the gene matches. From germline, CDR1 is MNHEY and CDR2 SMNVEV (reference sequence). The CDR3 loop spans 16 amino acids. The CDR3 bases are TGTGCCAGCAGTCGGGGACAGGGGGGGGGTCAAGAGACCCAGTACTTC. It is translated as CASSRGQGGGQETQYF.

The chain combines TRBV5-1 with TRBJ2-5, with D maybe TRBD1 (6 bases). The CDR3 is made up of 13 amino acids. V lost 6 bases, J lost 5 bases, and 14 bases lay in between. Per germline, CDR1 SGHRS and CDR2 YFSETQ. CDR3 sequence reads: CASNPGEFETQYF. The CDR3 DNA reads as TGCGCCAGCAACCCAGGGGAGTTTGAGACCCAGTACTTC. Looking up the rest from reference TRBV5-1 and TRBJ2-5 gives the full variable domain: KAGVTQTPRYLIKTRGQQVTLSCSPISGHRSVSWYQQTPGQGLQFLFEYFSETQRNKGNFPGRFSGRQFSNSRSEMNVSTLELGDSALYLCASNPGEFETQYFGPGTRLLVL.

The chain employs TRBV5-6 and TRBJ2-5; D is undetermined. V lost 2 bases and J lost 3, with 8 bases in between. This CDR3 spans 13 amino acids. Germline V lookup: CDR1 SGHDT, CDR2 YYEEEE. CDR3 DNA: TGTGCCAGCAGCTTTTGGCAGAAAGAGACCCAGTACTTC. Translating gives CASSFWQKETQYF.

J is TRBJ1-2 and V is TRBV28; maybe TRBD1 (5 bases). This CDR3 region has 12 residues. Germline-derived CDR1 and CDR2 are MDHEN and SYDVKM. V was cut by 8 bases and J by 7 bases, with 14 bases left in between. This CDR3 reads CASAGGASGYTF. As DNA, the CDR3 is TGTGCCAGCGCGGGGGGAGCGAGTGGCTACACCTTC.

The rearrangement links TRBV18 to TRBJ1-1; D not certain. With 1 base removed from V and 1 base from J, the gap between germline ends came to 13 bases. This CDR3 spans 16 amino acids. Germline V gene lookup returns CDR1 KGHSH and CDR2 LQKENI. In DNA form, the CDR3 reads TGTGCCAGCTCACCACTCCTTGGTAGAGAGAACACTGAAGCTTTCTTT. Translation: CASSPLLGRENTEAFF.